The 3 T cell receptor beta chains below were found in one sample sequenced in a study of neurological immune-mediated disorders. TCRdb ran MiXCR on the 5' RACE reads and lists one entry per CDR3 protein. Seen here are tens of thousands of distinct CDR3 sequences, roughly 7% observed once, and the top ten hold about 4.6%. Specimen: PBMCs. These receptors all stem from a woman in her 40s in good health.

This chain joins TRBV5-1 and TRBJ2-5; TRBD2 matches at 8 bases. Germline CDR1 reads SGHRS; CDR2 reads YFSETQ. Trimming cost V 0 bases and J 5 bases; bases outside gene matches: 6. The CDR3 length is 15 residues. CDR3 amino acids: CASSLVAGGGETQYF. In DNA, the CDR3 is TGCGCCAGCAGCTTGGTCGCGGGGGGCGGGGAGACCCAGTACTTC.

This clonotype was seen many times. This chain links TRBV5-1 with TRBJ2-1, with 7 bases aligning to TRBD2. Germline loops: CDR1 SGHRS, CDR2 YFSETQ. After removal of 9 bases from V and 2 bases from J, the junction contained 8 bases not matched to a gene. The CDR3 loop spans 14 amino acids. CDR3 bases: TGCGCCACCTCTGGGGGGGGTGCCTACAATGAGCAGTTCTTC. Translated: CATSGGGAYNEQFF.

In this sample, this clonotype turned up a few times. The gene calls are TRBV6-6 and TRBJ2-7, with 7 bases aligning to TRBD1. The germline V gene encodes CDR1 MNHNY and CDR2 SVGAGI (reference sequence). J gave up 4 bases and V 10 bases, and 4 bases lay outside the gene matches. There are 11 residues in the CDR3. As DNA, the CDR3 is TGTGCCACTCTGACAGGGTACGAGCAGTACTTC. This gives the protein CATLTGYEQYF.